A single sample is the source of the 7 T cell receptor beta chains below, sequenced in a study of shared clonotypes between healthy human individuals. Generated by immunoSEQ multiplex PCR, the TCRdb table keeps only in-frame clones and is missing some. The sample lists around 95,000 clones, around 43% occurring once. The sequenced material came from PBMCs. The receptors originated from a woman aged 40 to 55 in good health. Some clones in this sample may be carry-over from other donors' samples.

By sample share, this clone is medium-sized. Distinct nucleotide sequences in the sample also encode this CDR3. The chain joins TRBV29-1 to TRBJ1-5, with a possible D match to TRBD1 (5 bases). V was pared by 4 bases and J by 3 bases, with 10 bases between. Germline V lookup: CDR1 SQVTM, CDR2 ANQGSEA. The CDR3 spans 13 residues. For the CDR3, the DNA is TGCAGCGTTGTGGAACAGGTCAATCAGCCCCAGCATTTT. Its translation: CSVVEQVNQPQHF.

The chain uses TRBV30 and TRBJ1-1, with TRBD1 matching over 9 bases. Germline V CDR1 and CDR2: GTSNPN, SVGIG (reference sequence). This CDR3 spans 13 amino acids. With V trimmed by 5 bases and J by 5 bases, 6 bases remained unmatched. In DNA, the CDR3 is TGTGCCTGGGGACAGGGGATATGGACTGAAGCTTTCTTT. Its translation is CAWGQGIWTEAFF.

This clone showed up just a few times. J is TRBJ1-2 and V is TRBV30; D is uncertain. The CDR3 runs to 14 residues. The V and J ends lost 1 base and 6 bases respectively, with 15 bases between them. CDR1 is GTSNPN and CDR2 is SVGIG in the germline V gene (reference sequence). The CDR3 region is CAWSAAVLGHGYTF. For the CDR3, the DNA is TGTGCCTGGAGTGCGGCAGTCTTAGGCCATGGCTACACCTTC.

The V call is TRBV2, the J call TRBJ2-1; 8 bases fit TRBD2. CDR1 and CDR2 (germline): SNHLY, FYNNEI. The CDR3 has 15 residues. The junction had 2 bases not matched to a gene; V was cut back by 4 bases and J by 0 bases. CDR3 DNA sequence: TGTGCCAGCAGTGTGCGGGAGGCCTCCTACAATGAGCAGTTCTTC. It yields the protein CASSVREASYNEQFF.

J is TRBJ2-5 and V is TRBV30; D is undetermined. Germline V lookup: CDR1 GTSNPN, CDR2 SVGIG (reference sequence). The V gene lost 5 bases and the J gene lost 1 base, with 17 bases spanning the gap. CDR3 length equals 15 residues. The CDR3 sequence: CAWGRLSGPQETQYF. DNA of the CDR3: TGTGCCTGGGGTCGGTTATCGGGCCCCCAAGAGACCCAGTACTTC.

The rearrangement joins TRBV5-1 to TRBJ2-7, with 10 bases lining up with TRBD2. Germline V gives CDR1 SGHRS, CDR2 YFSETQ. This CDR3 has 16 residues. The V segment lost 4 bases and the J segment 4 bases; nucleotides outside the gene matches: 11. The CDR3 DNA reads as TGCGCCAGCAGCGTGGATGCTAGCGGGAGCATGTACGAGCAGTACTTC. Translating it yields CASSVDASGSMYEQYF.

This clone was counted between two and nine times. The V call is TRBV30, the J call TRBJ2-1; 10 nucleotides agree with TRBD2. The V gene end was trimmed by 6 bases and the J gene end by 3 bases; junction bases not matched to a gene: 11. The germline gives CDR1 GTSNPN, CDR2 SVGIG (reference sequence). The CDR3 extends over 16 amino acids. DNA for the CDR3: TGTGCCTGCCATGGCCGGACTAGCGGAGGCTACAATGAGCAGTTCTTC. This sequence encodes CACHGRTSGGYNEQFF. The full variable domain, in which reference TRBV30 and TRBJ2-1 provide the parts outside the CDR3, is SQTIHQWPATLVQPVGSPLSLECTVEGTSNPNLYWYRQAAGRGLQLLFYSVGIGQISSEVPQNLSASRPQDRQFILSSKKLLLSDSGFYLCACHGRTSGGYNEQFFGPGTRLTVL.